This record concerns one T cell receptor beta chain sequence. This specimen includes other DNA sequences encoding the same CDR3. The sample is drawn from a study of blood T cell repertoires in COVID-19. Study-level background: The United States, Italy and Spain provided the acute and convalescent COVID-19 samples.

As processed by the authors: For nucleated cells, counts were estimated from reference gene primer amplification. Clones were read by immunoSEQ multiplex PCR, and TCRdb kept only the in-frame ones, dropping some. The V and J calls and clone size were taken over from that table, and D and trimming were inferred from the DNA. The data contain roughly 400,000 clones, roughly 91% of them singletons. Between the trimmed V and J ends, which lost 0 bases and 2 bases, there was a span of 7 bases. Germline loops: CDR1 MGHRA, CDR2 YSYEKL. This CDR3 is built from 14 residues. Source material: PBMCs or T cells enriched from blood (not recorded which). This receptor was taken from a woman in her 30s who had recovered from COVID-19. This rearrangement joins TRBV4-1 to TRBJ2-5, with D possibly matching TRBD1 (5 bases). In nucleotides, the CDR3 is TGCGCCAGCAGCCAAGAAACAGGACAAGAGACCCAGTACTTC. Amino acids: CASSQETGQETQYF.